The 17 T cell receptor beta chains presented below share a single source sample, sequenced in a study of Ad26.COV2.S vaccination and SARS-CoV-2 variants. Described treatment: about 20 received Ad26.COV2.S at low or high dose, single or two shots; about 5 received placebo; per-sample allocation not given. Material that was analyzed had been drawn on day 63 after the first vaccine or placebo injection. TCRdb's copy holds only in-frame clones and misses some; the assay was immunoSEQ multiplex PCR. The sample contains about 380,000 clones, around 82% of which appear only once. The specimen comprised peripheral blood, sampled in a trial of Ad26.COV2.S vaccine versus placebo. These receptors were obtained from a person between 18 and 65 years old who received the Ad26.COV2.S COVID-19 vaccine or a placebo.

V gene TRBV5-4 combines with J gene TRBJ1-6; 8 nucleotides agree with TRBD1. J was trimmed by 6 bases and V by 2 bases; bases with no gene match: 4. Germline CDR1 reads SGHNT; CDR2 reads YYREEE (reference sequence). The CDR3 length is 15 residues. The CDR3 nucleotides are TGTGCCAGCAGCTTAACGACAGGGGTTAATTCACCCCTCCACTTT. It specifies CASSLTTGVNSPLHF. Full variable domain (outside the CDR3, taken from reference TRBV5-4 and TRBJ1-6): ETGVTQSPTHLIKTRGQQVTLRCSSQSGHNTVSWYQQALGQGPQFIFQYYREEENGRGNFPPRFSGLQFPNYSSELNVNALELDDSALYLCASSLTTGVNSPLHFGNGTRLTVT.

The CDR3 loop reads CASSGLTAVKTQYF. The CDR3 bases are TGTGCCAGCAGTGGGCTCACAGCCGTAAAGACCCAGTACTTC. The chain carries TRBV2 and TRBJ2-5; the D is unclear. Germline assignment: CDR1 SNHLY and CDR2 FYNNEI. CDR3 size: 14 residues. Trimming removed 4 bases from V and 6 bases from J, with 15 bases in between.

V and J are TRBV13 and TRBJ1-5; D remains ambiguous. Germline V gives CDR1 PRHDT, CDR2 FYEKMQ (reference sequence). Trimming took 0 bases from V and 6 from J, leaving 9 bases between them. The length of the CDR3 is 14 residues. This CDR3 reads CASSLGGRGQPQHF. CDR3 sequence (DNA): TGTGCCAGCAGCTTAGGCGGACGGGGTCAGCCCCAGCATTTT.

This clone was observed once. The rearrangement uses TRBV19 and TRBJ1-1; D not certain. The germline V gene has CDR1 LNHDA and CDR2 SQIVND (reference sequence). CDR3 length: 12 amino acids. Deletions cut 5 bases from V and 8 bases from J, with 12 bases between. The CDR3, as DNA: TGTGCCAGTAGTCCAATCGGGCCCGAAGCTTTCTTT. As protein: CASSPIGPEAFF. The full variable domain, completed using reference TRBV19 and TRBJ1-1, is DGGITQSPKYLFRKEGQNVTLSCEQNLNHDAMYWYRQDPGQGLRLIYYSQIVNDFQKGDIAEGYSVSREKKESFPLTVTSAQKNPTAFYLCASSPIGPEAFFGQGTRLTVV.

This chain connects TRBV12-3 or TRBV12-4 to TRBJ1-1; no clear D. The CDR3 loop spans 11 amino acids. V was pared by 5 bases and J by 6 bases, with 7 bases between. This CDR3 is CASSPHPEAFF. DNA for the CDR3: TGTGCCAGCAGTCCCCACCCTGAAGCTTTCTTT.

As DNA, the CDR3 is TGTGCCAGCAGCCGGGGTGGGACAGGGGGCTATAACACTGAAGCTTTCTTT. Its translation is CASSRGGTGGYNTEAFF. The chain recombines TRBV3-1 (or the pseudogene TRBV3-2) with TRBJ1-1; the match to TRBD1 covers 12 bases. CDR3 length: 17 amino acids. The ends lost 4 bases at V and 2 bases at J; junction bases unmatched: 8. Per the germline V gene, CDR1 is LGHDT and CDR2 is YNNKEL (reference sequence).

V and J are TRBV2 and TRBJ1-1; D uncertain. This CDR3 region has 14 residues. Germline assignment: CDR1 SNHLY and CDR2 FYNNEI. Trimming cost V 5 bases and J 4 bases, with 14 bases left between them. The CDR3 DNA sequence: TGTGCCAGCAGTCGTACGGCGGAGAGCACTGAAGCTTTCTTT. This sequence encodes CASSRTAESTEAFF.

This chain connects TRBV19 to TRBJ2-5, with 11 bases matching TRBD2. Trimming cost V 5 bases and J 5 bases; bases outside gene matches: 16. CDR1 and CDR2 from the germline V gene are LNHDA and SQIVND (reference sequence). The CDR3 has 18 residues. The CDR3: CASSRPGLADSLRETQYF. For the CDR3, the DNA is TGTGCCAGTAGTCGTCCGGGACTAGCGGACAGTTTACGGGAGACCCAGTACTTC.

This clone has a single count. The V call is TRBV9, the J call TRBJ2-7; no reliable D call. The V gene lost 0 bases and the J gene lost 3 bases, with 7 bases spanning the gap. The V gene's germline CDR1 is SGDLS and CDR2 YYNGEE. The CDR3 has 13 amino acids. CDR3: CASSVELGYEQYF. The CDR3 coding sequence is TGTGCCAGCAGCGTAGAGCTGGGCTACGAGCAGTACTTC. Full variable domain (remainder filled in from reference TRBV9 and TRBJ2-7): DSGVTQTPKHLITATGQRVTLRCSPRSGDLSVYWYQQSLDQGLQFLIQYYNGEERAKGNILERFSAQQFPDLHSELNLSSLELGDSALYFCASSVELGYEQYFGPGTRLTVT.

This rearrangement joins TRBV27 to TRBJ1-5; D gene ambiguous. The CDR3 length is 14 residues. Trimming took off 2 bases at V and 7 bases at J, with 12 bases between the two ends. CDR1 is MNHEY and CDR2 is SMNVEV in the germline V gene (reference sequence). The CDR3: CASSLSGPGQPQHF. The CDR3 bases are TGTGCCAGCAGTTTAAGTGGTCCCGGACAGCCCCAGCATTTT.

The CDR3 coding sequence is TGTGCCAGCAGCCCTGAACAGGGGGCCTTCTACGAGCAGTACTTC. Amino acid sequence: CASSPEQGAFYEQYF. The J gene is TRBJ2-7, the V gene TRBV7-6; 9 positions agree with TRBD1. The V segment lost 5 bases and the J segment 3 bases; nucleotides outside the gene matches: 8. CDR1 SGHVS and CDR2 FNYEAQ come from the germline V gene. The CDR3 consists of 15 residues.

The chain recombines TRBV7-6 with TRBJ1-2; a possible D gene is TRBD1 (5 bases). V was trimmed by 1 base and J by 7 bases, leaving 7 bases between them. The length of the CDR3 is 12 residues. CDR1 is SGHVS, CDR2 FNYEAQ, per germline. CDR3 region: CASSLVGGGYTF. CDR3 DNA: TGTGCCAGCAGCTTAGTCGGGGGTGGCTACACCTTC.

The chain is built from TRBV6-2 or TRBV6-3 and TRBJ2-3; 13 bases fit TRBD2. V dropped 3 bases and J dropped 4; count of bases not matched to a gene: 19. CDR1 MNHEY and CDR2 SVGEGT come from the germline V gene. The length of the CDR3 is 21 residues. In nucleotides, the CDR3 is TGTGCCAGCAGTTATCACGGGGGGGCGCGACTAGCGGGAGGCCAGGCAGATACGCAGTATTTT. This gives the protein CASSYHGGARLAGGQADTQYF.

The chain employs TRBV19 and TRBJ1-1; D is unclear. The CDR3 spans 15 residues. Germline CDR1 reads LNHDA; CDR2 reads SQIVND (reference sequence). V was shortened by 3 bases and J by 3 bases, with 14 bases between the two germline ends. The CDR3 loop reads CASSMGNWVYTEAFF. CDR3 bases: TGTGCCAGTAGTATGGGGAATTGGGTATACACTGAAGCTTTCTTT.

The chain carries TRBV9 and TRBJ2-5; D is possibly TRBD1 or TRBD2 (6 bases each). CDR1 SGDLS and CDR2 YYNGEE come from the germline V gene. V gave up 3 bases and J gave up 5 bases, with 20 bases separating them. This CDR3 contains 16 residues. CDR3 sequence: CASSEGGGTGKETQYF. The DNA of the CDR3 is TGTGCCAGCAGCGAGGGGGGAGGTACAGGGAAGGAGACCCAGTACTTC.

The chain combines TRBV5-4 with TRBJ2-2, with 10 positions matching TRBD1. The CDR3 has 17 amino acids. V lost 7 bases to trimming and J lost 5 bases; unmatched junction nucleotides: 14. CDR1 SGHNT and CDR2 YYREEE come from the germline V gene (reference sequence). The CDR3 coding sequence is TGTGCCAGCTCACGGAGTGGGGGACAGGGGCGAACCGGGGAGCTGTTTTTT. This translates into CASSRSGGQGRTGELFF.

This chain joins TRBV5-1 and TRBJ2-3; D may match TRBD1 or TRBD2 (5 bases each). From germline, CDR1 is SGHRS and CDR2 YFSETQ. This CDR3 has 17 residues. Trimming took 3 bases from V and 1 from J, leaving 18 bases between them. Here the CDR3 reads CASSSTPGPPGTDTQYF. For the CDR3, the DNA is TGCGCCAGCAGCTCAACCCCGGGACCCCCAGGCACAGATACGCAGTATTTT. The variable domain in full, with the rest retrieved from reference TRBV5-1 and TRBJ2-3, is KAGVTQTPRYLIKTRGQQVTLSCSPISGHRSVSWYQQTPGQGLQFLFEYFSETQRNKGNFPGRFSGRQFSNSRSEMNVSTLELGDSALYLCASSSTPGPPGTDTQYFGPGTRLTVL.